These 6 T cell receptor beta chains came from one sample sequenced in a study of radiotherapy plus CTLA-4 blockade in lung cancer. Profiling relied on immunoSEQ multiplex PCR, and the TCRdb table lists in-frame clones only, not all of them. The sample lists tens of thousands of clones, about 88% occurring once. The starting material was peripheral blood, obtained from a patient treated with radiotherapy plus ipilimumab. The receptors come from a human donor with non-small cell lung cancer whose response to radiotherapy plus ipilimumab could not be evaluated.

The rearrangement links TRBV19 to TRBJ2-7; a weak D match, TRBD2 (7 bases). This CDR3 spans 14 amino acids. The V gene lost 11 bases and the J gene lost 0 bases, with 17 bases spanning the gap. Germline V gives CDR1 LNHDA, CDR2 SQIVND (reference sequence). This CDR3 reads CAPEGGPSSYEQYF. The CDR3 region has the DNA TGTGCCCCCGAGGGGGGGCCCAGCTCCTACGAGCAGTACTTC.

A word on this clone: The junction departs from germline at one end; a sequencing error may be responsible. The chain is built from TRBV5-4 and TRBJ1-2; 8 positions agree with TRBD1. The CDR3 consists of 11 residues. Germline V CDR1 and CDR2: SGHNT, YYREEE (reference sequence). The CDR3 reads CASSVPGQEAF. The CDR3 DNA is TGTGCCAGCTCTGTCCCGGGACAGGAAGCCTTC.

The chain joins TRBV19 to TRBJ2-7, with D possibly matching TRBD2 (6 bases). This CDR3 has 14 residues. Per germline, CDR1 LNHDA and CDR2 SQIVND (reference sequence). V was pared by 3 bases and J by 1 base, with 10 bases between. The CDR3 region has the DNA TGTGCCAGTAGTATTCTCGGGGGTTCCTACGAGCAGTACTTC. This codes for CASSILGGSYEQYF.

This chain uses TRBV9 with TRBJ1-2; 9 bases fit TRBD1. Germline V gene sequence: CDR1 SGDLS, CDR2 YYNGEE. The CDR3 contains 13 residues. After removal of 4 bases from V and 6 bases from J, the junction contained 4 bases not matched to a gene. DNA of the CDR3: TGTGCCAGCAGCCGGGACAGGGAAAATGGCTACACCTTC. Translation: CASSRDRENGYTF.

On this clone itself: In the same sample, other DNA sequences code for this CDR3. This chain joins TRBV5-6 and TRBJ1-2, with D possibly being TRBD1 (6 bases). Between the trimmed V and J ends, which lost 4 bases and 2 bases, there was a span of 9 bases. Germline V gene sequence: CDR1 SGHDT, CDR2 YYEEEE. CDR3 size: 13 residues. CDR3 protein: CASSLQGNYGYTF. In nucleotides, the CDR3 is TGTGCCAGCAGCCTACAGGGCAACTATGGCTACACCTTC.

V usage is TRBV18 and J usage is TRBJ2-7, with 11 bases matching TRBD2. The CDR3 length is 16 residues. Germline CDR1 and CDR2: KGHSH and LQKENI. V shed 4 bases, J shed 3 bases, and the junction held 8 bases outside the gene matches. The CDR3 here is CASSRKLAGALYEQYF. The CDR3 nucleotides are TGTGCCAGCTCACGTAAACTAGCGGGGGCACTCTACGAGCAGTACTTC.